One sample yielded the 22 T cell receptor beta chains listed below, sequenced in a study of brain T cells in children with intractable seizures. Profiled with immunoSEQ multiplex PCR; TCRdb holds only in-frame clones, not every one. The sample consists of approximately 77,000 clones, approximately 94% of them appearing once. Sequences were derived from peripheral blood, sampled at surgery. The receptor source for this set is a boy under two years old with tuberous sclerosis and intractable seizures.

The chain joins TRBV24-1 to TRBJ2-2, with 8 positions matching TRBD2. The length of the CDR3 is 16 residues. In germline, CDR1 is KGHDR, CDR2 SFDVKD. The J segment lost 6 bases and the V segment lost 0 bases, leaving 5 bases of the junction unmatched. Here the CDR3 reads CATSDLDGREAGELFF. The DNA for the CDR3 is TGTGCCACCAGTGATTTGGACGGGAGGGAGGCCGGGGAGCTGTTTTTT.

The chain joins TRBV7-9 to TRBJ2-6; 9 positions match TRBD1. This CDR3 contains 17 residues. V was clipped by 9 bases and J by 0 bases; unmatched bases: 9. Germline CDR1 is SEHNR and CDR2 is FQNEAQ (reference sequence). CDR3 in DNA: TGTGCCAGTCACCCCGGGACAGGGTTCTCTGGGGCCAACGTCCTGACTTTC. Its translation is CASHPGTGFSGANVLTF.

V and J are TRBV5-4 and TRBJ2-3, with TRBD2 matching over 9 bases. Germline loops: CDR1 SGHNT, CDR2 YYREEE (reference sequence). V gave up 1 base and J gave up 4 bases; unmatched junction bases: 7. This CDR3 is 16 amino acids long. Here the CDR3 DNA reads TGTGCCAGCAGCTTGAGGCTAGCGGGACAGCCAGATACGCAGTATTTT. Its translation is CASSLRLAGQPDTQYF.

The J gene is TRBJ2-1, the V gene TRBV4-1, with D perhaps matching TRBD1 (6 bases). The CDR3 covers 13 residues. Trimming took 4 bases from V and 5 from J, leaving 9 bases between them. Germline V gene sequence: CDR1 MGHRA, CDR2 YSYEKL. The CDR3 sequence is CASSPGTHNEQFF. Written as DNA, the CDR3 is TGCGCCAGCAGCCCCGGGACACACAATGAGCAGTTCTTC.

The V call is TRBV6-1, the J call TRBJ1-2, with D uncertain. The V end lost 2 bases, the J end lost 8 bases, and 21 bases lay between the germline ends. CDR1 MNHNS and CDR2 SASEGT come from the germline V gene. This CDR3 has 16 amino acids. The CDR3 coding sequence is TGTGCCAGCAGTGAATTCGGCGGGAATCGGGAGAGGGGCTACACCTTC. Amino acids: CASSEFGGNRERGYTF.

V gene TRBV6-6 combines with J gene TRBJ1-2, with D tentatively TRBD1 (6 bases). This CDR3 has 13 amino acids. CDR1 MNHNY and CDR2 SVGAGI come from the germline V gene (reference sequence). Deletions cut 6 bases from V and 4 bases from J, with 12 bases between. CDR3 in amino acids: CASSHRDIYGYTF. The DNA for the CDR3 is TGTGCCAGCAGCCACCGGGACATCTATGGCTACACCTTC.

This chain connects TRBV10-3 to TRBJ1-1, with D possibly TRBD1 on 5 matching bases. The CDR3 spans 11 residues. The germline CDR1 and CDR2 sequences are ENHRY and SYGVKD. Trimming left V 6 bases short and J 7 bases short, with 9 bases between. CDR3 nucleotide sequence: TGTGCCATCAGGCAGGGTAATGAAGCTTTCTTT. It is translated as CAIRQGNEAFF.

V gene TRBV9 combines with J gene TRBJ1-3; TRBD1 aligns across 11 bases. Losses at the gene ends were 3 bases for V and 0 bases for J; bases not matched to a gene: 8. Germline CDR1 reads SGDLS; CDR2 reads YYNGEE. This CDR3 contains 18 residues. Here the CDR3 DNA reads TGTGCCAGCAGCGCCCGGACAGGGGGCTACCCCTCTGGAAACACCATATATTTT. It specifies CASSARTGGYPSGNTIYF. Supplemented by reference TRBV9 and TRBJ1-3, the full variable domain reads DSGVTQTPKHLITATGQRVTLRCSPRSGDLSVYWYQQSLDQGLQFLIQYYNGEERAKGNILERFSAQQFPDLHSELNLSSLELGDSALYFCASSARTGGYPSGNTIYFGEGSWLTVV.

The chain employs TRBV11-2 and TRBJ2-7; TRBD1 might be the D (6 bases). The V gene's germline CDR1 is SGHAT and CDR2 FQNNGV. V shed 4 bases and J shed 6 bases, with 19 bases lying between them. This CDR3 spans 15 amino acids. The CDR3 loop is CASSWGQGGVIEQYF. CDR3 nucleotide sequence: TGTGCCAGCAGCTGGGGGCAAGGGGGAGTAATCGAGCAGTACTTC.

This chain links TRBV19 with TRBJ1-1, with a tentative D call TRBD1 (6 bases). The CDR3 runs to 15 residues. Germline CDR1 LNHDA, CDR2 SQIVND (reference sequence). V lost 1 base and J 0 bases, leaving 9 bases between the germline ends. The CDR3: CASSIGGQMNTEAFF. DNA for the CDR3: TGTGCCAGTAGTATAGGGGGGCAGATGAACACTGAAGCTTTCTTT.

V is TRBV5-6 and J is TRBJ1-3; 7 bases are shared with TRBD1. CDR3 length: 16 residues. The germline gives CDR1 SGHDT, CDR2 YYEEEE. After removal of 1 base from V and 1 base from J, the junction contained 5 bases not matched to a gene. The CDR3 coding sequence is TGTGCCAGCAGCTTGCGACAGGGCTATTCTGGAAACACCATATATTTT. It codes for CASSLRQGYSGNTIYF.

The chain couples TRBV6-4 to TRBJ2-6, with D unclear. The CDR3 is 18 amino acids. The V gene lost 5 bases and the J gene lost 0 bases, with 17 bases spanning the gap. The germline gives CDR1 MRHNA, CDR2 SNTAGT. The CDR3 region is CASSPTAVPSSGANVLTF. The DNA for the CDR3 is TGTGCCAGCAGTCCCACTGCAGTGCCGAGCTCTGGGGCCAACGTCCTGACTTTC.

The chain is built from TRBV7-9 and TRBJ2-1; TRBD1 agrees at 9 bases. The V gene's germline CDR1 is SEHNR and CDR2 FQNEAQ (reference sequence). Germline trimming cut 3 bases from V and 3 bases from J; bases unmatched to any gene: 3. CDR3 length equals 15 residues. The CDR3 DNA is TGTGCCAGCAGCTTCCCGGACAGGGGCTACAATGAGCAGTTCTTC. Encoded protein: CASSFPDRGYNEQFF.

The rearrangement joins TRBV27 to TRBJ2-7, with D perhaps TRBD1 or TRBD2 (5 bases each). Per germline, CDR1 MNHEY and CDR2 SMNVEV (reference sequence). The CDR3 totals 15 residues. V was cut by 3 bases and J by 4 bases, with 16 bases left in between. CDR3 in amino acids: CASSLGTGLLYEQYF. The CDR3 nucleotides are TGTGCCAGCAGTTTGGGGACCGGGCTTCTATACGAGCAGTACTTC.

The V call is TRBV5-5, the J call TRBJ1-5; a weak D match, TRBD1 (6 bases). CDR1 is SGHKS, CDR2 YYEKEE, per germline (reference sequence). V was pared by 1 base and J by 5 bases, with 16 bases between. This CDR3 has 16 residues. The CDR3 region has the DNA TGTGCCAGCAGCTTGAGTCCCCTGGACAGCTATCAGCCCCAGCATTTT. Its translation: CASSLSPLDSYQPQHF. The full variable domain, with the rest looked up from reference TRBV5-5 and TRBJ1-5, is DAGVTQSPTHLIKTRGQQVTLRCSPISGHKSVSWYQQVLGQGPQFIFQYYEKEERGRGNFPDRFSARQFPNYSSELNVNALLLGDSALYLCASSLSPLDSYQPQHFGDGTRLSIL.

This chain links TRBV3-1 (or the pseudogene TRBV3-2) with TRBJ1-2; 8 nucleotides agree with TRBD1. Germline loops: CDR1 LGHDT, CDR2 YNNKEL (reference sequence). The V and J ends lost 4 bases and 8 bases, in that order; junction bases with no gene match: 12. CDR3 length: 15 amino acids. As DNA, the CDR3 is TGTGCCAGCAGCCGAGAAACTGGACAGGGCAGGGGCTACACCTTC. Translated: CASSRETGQGRGYTF.

This clone was observed a few times. The J gene is TRBJ1-1, the V gene TRBV29-1, with a possible D match to TRBD1 (6 bases). This CDR3 contains 14 residues. Trimming took off 8 bases at V and 8 bases at J, with 24 bases between the two ends. CDR1 SQVTM and CDR2 ANQGSEA come from the germline V gene. The CDR3 is CSLEVGAAGKEAFF. The CDR3 DNA reads TGCAGCTTAGAGGTGGGGGCCGCCGGCAAAGAAGCTTTCTTT. Looking up the rest from reference TRBV29-1 and TRBJ1-1 gives the full variable domain: SAVISQKPSRDICQRGTSLTIQCQVDSQVTMMFWYRQQPGQSLTLIATANQGSEATYESGFVIDKFPISRPNLTFSTLTVSNMSPEDSSIYLCSLEVGAAGKEAFFGQGTRLTVV.

This rearrangement joins TRBV7-9 to TRBJ1-3; the D gene is possibly TRBD1 (5 bases). The CDR3 extends over 17 amino acids. The germline V and J ends were trimmed by 1 base and 2 bases, with 15 bases remaining between them. Germline V gene data show CDR1 as SEHNR and CDR2 as FQNEAQ (reference sequence). For the CDR3, the DNA is TGTGCCAGCAGCTTAGTGGGGCGGGGAATGGCTGGAAACACCATATATTTT. It translates to CASSLVGRGMAGNTIYF.

The chain links TRBV7-6 to TRBJ2-1; possibly TRBD1 for D (6 bases). CDR3 length: 15 residues. Trimming left V 0 bases short and J 7 bases short, with 13 bases between. CDR1 is SGHVS, CDR2 FNYEAQ, per germline. The CDR3 reads CASSLADSLWNEQFF. DNA of the CDR3: TGTGCCAGCAGCTTAGCGGACAGTTTATGGAATGAGCAGTTCTTC. The full variable domain, with the rest looked up from reference TRBV7-6 and TRBJ2-1, is GAGVSQSPRYKVTKRGQDVALRCDPISGHVSLYWYRQALGQGPEFLTYFNYEAQQDKSGLPNDRFSAERPEGSISTLTIQRTEQRDSAMYRCASSLADSLWNEQFFGPGTRLTVL.

This chain links TRBV27 with TRBJ2-7; D not certain. V lost 0 bases, J lost 2 bases, and 8 bases lay in between. The germline V gene has CDR1 MNHEY and CDR2 SMNVEV (reference sequence). The CDR3 covers 14 residues. CDR3 DNA sequence: TGTGCCAGCAGTTTATCTTCGGATCCCTACGAGCAGTACTTC. This codes for CASSLSSDPYEQYF.

This chain joins TRBV5-8 and TRBJ1-1; D uncertain. The V and J ends lost 7 bases and 5 bases respectively, with 9 bases between them. CDR1 is SGHTS, CDR2 YDEGEE, per germline. The CDR3 consists of 11 residues. CDR3 region: CASSIHTEAFF. CDR3 DNA: TGTGCCAGCTCGATCCATACTGAAGCTTTCTTT.

The rearrangement links TRBV5-5 to TRBJ1-5, with D uncertain. Germline V CDR1 and CDR2: SGHKS, YYEKEE (reference sequence). V was shortened by 0 bases and J by 2 bases, with 12 bases between the two germline ends. This CDR3 contains 16 residues. The CDR3 DNA follows: TGTGCCAGCAGCTTGGGTATGGGCGTAGGCAATCAGCCCCAGCATTTT. Translation gives CASSLGMGVGNQPQHF.